This T cell receptor beta chain was captured by sequencing in a study of blood T cell repertoires in COVID-19. Whole-study context: In each case, the material was cDNA or gDNA derived from T cells, B-cell-depleted T cells, or PBMCs.

As originally analysed: Reference gene primers were amplified, and this amplification served to estimate nucleated cell counts. Generated by immunoSEQ multiplex PCR, the TCRdb table keeps only in-frame clones and is missing some. The V and J calls and clone size are taken from that table; D and trimming were inferred from the DNA. The sample yields more than 80,000 clones, around 86% seen once. The CDR3 sequence is 13 residues long. Trimming pared 2 bases from V and 7 bases from J, leaving 9 bases between. The TCR was taken from a man aged 35 to 55 with acute or convalescent COVID-19. Sequenced input: peripheral blood. The chain has TRBV12-3 or TRBV12-4 and TRBJ1-5; D is possibly TRBD1 (6 bases). CDR3 DNA: TGTGCCAGCAGTTTACGACAGGAACAGCCCCAGCATTTT. Its protein is CASSLRQEQPQHF.